Below are 6 T cell receptor beta chains sequenced from a single sample in a study of cytomegalovirus exposure and HLA in healthy donors. PCR primers comprised 60 Vbeta and 13 Jbeta primers. Profiled with immunoSEQ multiplex PCR; TCRdb holds only in-frame clones, not every one. The data contain around 87,000 clones, over 75% of them singletons. The material sequenced was PBMCs. The receptors here all came from a girl between 2 and 10 years old in good health and CMV-seropositive.

The genes are TRBV6-5 and TRBJ2-1, with 11 bases matching TRBD2. The germline CDR1 and CDR2 sequences are MNHEY and SVGAGI. The CDR3 length is 15 residues. V trimming: 5 bases; J trimming: 9 bases; junction bases outside the gene matches: 9. CDR3 in amino acids: CASSPGTSGEGEQFF. CDR3 DNA sequence: TGTGCCAGCAGTCCCGGGACTAGCGGTGAGGGTGAGCAGTTCTTC.

This clone was seen once. The CDR3 sequence is CASSQDGRYTEAFF. CDR3 coding DNA: TGCGCCAGCAGCCAAGATGGCAGGTATACTGAAGCTTTCTTT. The rearrangement joins TRBV4-3 to TRBJ1-1; no reliable D call. V was cut by 0 bases and J by 5 bases, with 10 bases left in between. The germline gives CDR1 LGHNA, CDR2 YSLEER. There are 14 residues in the CDR3.

This chain uses TRBV20-1 with TRBJ2-1; D gene uncertain. V was cut by 6 bases and J by 4 bases, with 4 bases left in between. This CDR3 has 10 residues. CDR1 is DFQATT, CDR2 SNEGSKA, per germline (reference sequence). CDR3 nucleotide sequence: TGCAGTGCCTCTTACAATGAGCAGTTCTTC. Amino acids: CSASYNEQFF.

This chain uses TRBV9 with TRBJ2-1; TRBD2 agrees at 13 bases. CDR3 length: 16 residues. Germline V gene sequence: CDR1 SGDLS, CDR2 YYNGEE. V shed 0 bases and J 9 bases; nucleotides not matched to a gene: 6. CDR3 DNA sequence: TGTGCCAGCAGCGTAGTAGGACTAGCGGGAGTAGGTGAGCAGTTCTTC. Amino acids: CASSVVGLAGVGEQFF. The full variable domain, completed using reference TRBV9 and TRBJ2-1, is DSGVTQTPKHLITATGQRVTLRCSPRSGDLSVYWYQQSLDQGLQFLIQYYNGEERAKGNILERFSAQQFPDLHSELNLSSLELGDSALYFCASSVVGLAGVGEQFFGPGTRLTVL.

The gene calls are TRBV5-1 and TRBJ2-5, with TRBD1 identical over 7 bases. Germline V gene data show CDR1 as SGHRS and CDR2 as YFSETQ. Trimming cost V 4 bases and J 2 bases; bases outside gene matches: 5. This CDR3 is 14 amino acids long. CDR3 nucleotide sequence: TGCGCCAGCAGCGCCAGGGGGATTCAAGAGACCCAGTACTTC. Encoded protein: CASSARGIQETQYF.

This chain joins TRBV5-4 and TRBJ2-2; TRBD1 matches at 8 bases. V shed 7 bases and J 3 bases; nucleotides not matched to a gene: 5. The germline gives CDR1 SGHNT, CDR2 YYREEE (reference sequence). CDR3 length: 14 amino acids. CDR3 coding DNA: TGTGCCAGCCACTACAGGGGGGACACCGGGGAGCTGTTTTTT. Protein sequence: CASHYRGDTGELFF.